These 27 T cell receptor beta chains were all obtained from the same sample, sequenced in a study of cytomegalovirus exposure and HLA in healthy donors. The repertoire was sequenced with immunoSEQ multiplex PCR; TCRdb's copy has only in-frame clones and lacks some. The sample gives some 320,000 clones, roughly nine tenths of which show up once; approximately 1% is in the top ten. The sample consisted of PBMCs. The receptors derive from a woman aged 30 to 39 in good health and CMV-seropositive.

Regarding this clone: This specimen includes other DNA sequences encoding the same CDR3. The CDR3 loop is CASSPGLAGGYEQYF. The CDR3 nucleotides are TGCGCCAGCAGCCCCGGACTAGCGGGGGGTTACGAGCAGTACTTC. The chain has TRBV5-1 and TRBJ2-7; 14 bases agree with TRBD2. The junction had 4 bases not matched to a gene; V was cut back by 4 bases and J by 4 bases. The CDR3 contains 15 residues. Per the germline V gene, CDR1 is SGHRS and CDR2 is YFSETQ.

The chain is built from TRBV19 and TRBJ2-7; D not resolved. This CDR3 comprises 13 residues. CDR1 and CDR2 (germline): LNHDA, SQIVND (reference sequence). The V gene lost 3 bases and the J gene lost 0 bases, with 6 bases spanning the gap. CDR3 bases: TGTGCCAGTAGTATGAAGAGCTCCTACGAGCAGTACTTC. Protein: CASSMKSSYEQYF. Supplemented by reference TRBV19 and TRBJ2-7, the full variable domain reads DGGITQSPKYLFRKEGQNVTLSCEQNLNHDAMYWYRQDPGQGLRLIYYSQIVNDFQKGDIAEGYSVSREKKESFPLTVTSAQKNPTAFYLCASSMKSSYEQYFGPGTRLTVT.

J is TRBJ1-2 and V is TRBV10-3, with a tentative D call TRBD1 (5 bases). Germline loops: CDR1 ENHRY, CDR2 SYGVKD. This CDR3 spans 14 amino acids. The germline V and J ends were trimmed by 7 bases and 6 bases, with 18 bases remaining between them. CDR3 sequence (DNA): TGTGCCATCATGCAGTCCCCTGCAGGGAATGGCTACACCTTC. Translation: CAIMQSPAGNGYTF.

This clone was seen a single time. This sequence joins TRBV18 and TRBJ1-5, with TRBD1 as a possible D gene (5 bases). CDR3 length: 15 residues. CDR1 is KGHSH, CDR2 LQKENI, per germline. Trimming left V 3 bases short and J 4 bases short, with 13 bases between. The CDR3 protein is CASSPGPGGNQPQHF. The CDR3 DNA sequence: TGTGCCAGCTCACCGGGGCCTGGGGGAAATCAGCCCCAGCATTTT.

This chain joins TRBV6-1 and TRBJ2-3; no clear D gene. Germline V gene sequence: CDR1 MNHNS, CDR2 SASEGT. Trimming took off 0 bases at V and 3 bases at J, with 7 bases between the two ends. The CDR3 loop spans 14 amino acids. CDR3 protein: CASSEAARTDTQYF. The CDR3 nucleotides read TGTGCCAGCAGTGAAGCGGCCAGGACAGATACGCAGTATTTT.

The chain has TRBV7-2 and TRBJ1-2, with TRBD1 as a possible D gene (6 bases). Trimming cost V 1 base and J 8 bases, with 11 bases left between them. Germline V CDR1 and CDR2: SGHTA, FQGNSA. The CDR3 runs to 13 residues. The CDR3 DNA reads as TGTGCCAGCAGCTTAGTGGGGGCCCGGGGCTACACCTTC. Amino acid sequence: CASSLVGARGYTF.

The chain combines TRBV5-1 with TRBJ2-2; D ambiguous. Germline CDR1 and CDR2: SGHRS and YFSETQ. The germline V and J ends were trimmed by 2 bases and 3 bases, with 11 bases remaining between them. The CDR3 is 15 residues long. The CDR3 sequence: CASSFVPEDTGELFF. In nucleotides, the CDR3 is TGCGCCAGCAGCTTTGTACCCGAGGACACCGGGGAGCTGTTTTTT.

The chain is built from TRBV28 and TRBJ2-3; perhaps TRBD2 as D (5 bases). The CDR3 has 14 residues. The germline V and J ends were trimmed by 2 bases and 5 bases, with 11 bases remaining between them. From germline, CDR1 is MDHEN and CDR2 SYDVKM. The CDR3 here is CASSLRVRGDTQYF. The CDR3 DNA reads TGTGCCAGCAGTTTAAGGGTCCGGGGAGATACGCAGTATTTT.

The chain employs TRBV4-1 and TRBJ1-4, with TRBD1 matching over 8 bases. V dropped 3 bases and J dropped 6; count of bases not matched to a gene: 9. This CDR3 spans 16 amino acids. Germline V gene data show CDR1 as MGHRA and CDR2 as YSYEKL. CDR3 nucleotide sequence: TGCGCCAGCAGCCACAGCCCGGACAGGGCTTATGAAAAACTGTTTTTT. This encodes CASSHSPDRAYEKLFF.

CDR3 protein: CASSAPGLYGYTF. The CDR3 nucleotides read TGTGCCAGCAGCGCGCCGGGACTCTATGGCTACACCTTC. The V gene is TRBV9, the J gene TRBJ1-2; the D gene is possibly TRBD1 (5 bases). This CDR3 contains 13 residues. The V end lost 3 bases, the J end lost 4 bases, and 10 bases lay between the germline ends. Germline V lookup: CDR1 SGDLS, CDR2 YYNGEE.

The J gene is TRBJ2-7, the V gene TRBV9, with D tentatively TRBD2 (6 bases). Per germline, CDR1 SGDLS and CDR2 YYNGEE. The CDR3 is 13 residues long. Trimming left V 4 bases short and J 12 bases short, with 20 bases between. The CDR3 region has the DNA TGTGCCAGCAGCACCGGGGACTCCGATATCATGTACTTC. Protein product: CASSTGDSDIMYF.

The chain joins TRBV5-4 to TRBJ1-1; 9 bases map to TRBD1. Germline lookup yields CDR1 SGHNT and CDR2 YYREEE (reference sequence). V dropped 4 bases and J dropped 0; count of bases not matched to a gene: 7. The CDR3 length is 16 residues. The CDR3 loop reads CASSQPGQGMNTEAFF. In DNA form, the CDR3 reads TGTGCCAGCAGCCAACCGGGACAGGGAATGAACACTGAAGCTTTCTTT.

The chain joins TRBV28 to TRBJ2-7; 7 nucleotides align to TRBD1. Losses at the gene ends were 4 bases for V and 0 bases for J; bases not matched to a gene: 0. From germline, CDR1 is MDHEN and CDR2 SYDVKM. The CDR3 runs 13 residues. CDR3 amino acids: CASSWDSSYEQYF. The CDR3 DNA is TGTGCCAGCAGTTGGGACAGCTCCTACGAGCAGTACTTC.

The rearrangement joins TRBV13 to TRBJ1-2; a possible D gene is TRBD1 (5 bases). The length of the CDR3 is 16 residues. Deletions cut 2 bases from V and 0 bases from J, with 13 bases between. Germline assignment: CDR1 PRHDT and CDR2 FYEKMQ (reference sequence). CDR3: CASSLTWDLANYGYTF. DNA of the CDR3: TGTGCCAGCAGCTTAACATGGGACTTAGCTAACTATGGCTACACCTTC.

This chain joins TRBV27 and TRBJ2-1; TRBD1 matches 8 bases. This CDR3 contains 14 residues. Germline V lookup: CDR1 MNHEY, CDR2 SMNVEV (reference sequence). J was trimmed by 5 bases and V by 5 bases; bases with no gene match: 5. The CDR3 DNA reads TGTGCCAGCAGTAGACAGGGGTCCCACAATGAGCAGTTCTTC. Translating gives CASSRQGSHNEQFF.

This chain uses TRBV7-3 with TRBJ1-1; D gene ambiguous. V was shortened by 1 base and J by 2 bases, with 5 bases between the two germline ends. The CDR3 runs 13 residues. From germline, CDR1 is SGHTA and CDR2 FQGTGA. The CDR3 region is CASSLMVNTEAFF. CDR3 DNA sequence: TGTGCCAGCAGCTTAATGGTAAACACTGAAGCTTTCTTT.

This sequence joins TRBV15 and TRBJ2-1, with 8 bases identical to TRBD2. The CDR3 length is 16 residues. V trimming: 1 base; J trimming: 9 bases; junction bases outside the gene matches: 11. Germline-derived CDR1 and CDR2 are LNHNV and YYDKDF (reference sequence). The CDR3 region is CATSRAGAGVGGEQFF. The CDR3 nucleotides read TGTGCCACCAGCAGAGCGGGAGCGGGAGTGGGAGGTGAGCAGTTCTTC.

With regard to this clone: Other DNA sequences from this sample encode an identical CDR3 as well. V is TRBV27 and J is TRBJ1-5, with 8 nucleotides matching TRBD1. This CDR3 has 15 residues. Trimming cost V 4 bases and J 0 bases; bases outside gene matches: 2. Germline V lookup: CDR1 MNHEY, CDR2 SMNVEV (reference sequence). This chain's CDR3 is CASSWGTGSNQPQHF. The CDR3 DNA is TGTGCCAGCAGTTGGGGGACAGGTAGCAATCAGCCCCAGCATTTT.

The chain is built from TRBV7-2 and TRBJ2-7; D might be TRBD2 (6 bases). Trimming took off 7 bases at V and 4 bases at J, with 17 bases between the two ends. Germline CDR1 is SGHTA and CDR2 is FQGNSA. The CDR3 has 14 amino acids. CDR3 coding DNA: TGTGCCAGCATCCCCACTCGGGGAGGTTACGAGCAGTACTTC. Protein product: CASIPTRGGYEQYF.

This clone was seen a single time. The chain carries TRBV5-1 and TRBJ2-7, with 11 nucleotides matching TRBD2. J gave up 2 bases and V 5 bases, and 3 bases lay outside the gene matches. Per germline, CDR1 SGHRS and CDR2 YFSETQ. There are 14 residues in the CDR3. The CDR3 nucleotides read TGCGCCAGCAGATTAGCGGGAGGGGCCTACGAGCAGTACTTC. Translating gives CASRLAGGAYEQYF.

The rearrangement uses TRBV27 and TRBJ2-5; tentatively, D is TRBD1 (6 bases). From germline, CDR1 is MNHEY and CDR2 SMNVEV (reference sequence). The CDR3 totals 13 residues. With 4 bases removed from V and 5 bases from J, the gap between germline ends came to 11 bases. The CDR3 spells CASSYTGSETQYF. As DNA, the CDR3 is TGTGCCAGCAGTTACACAGGGAGTGAGACCCAGTACTTC.

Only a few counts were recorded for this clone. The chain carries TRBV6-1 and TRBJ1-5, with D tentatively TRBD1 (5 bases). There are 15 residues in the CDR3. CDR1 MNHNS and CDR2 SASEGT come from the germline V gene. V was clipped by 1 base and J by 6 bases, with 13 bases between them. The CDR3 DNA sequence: TGTGCCAGCAGTGAAGGCAGCTCCAGGGTTCAGCCCCAGCATTTT. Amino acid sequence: CASSEGSSRVQPQHF.

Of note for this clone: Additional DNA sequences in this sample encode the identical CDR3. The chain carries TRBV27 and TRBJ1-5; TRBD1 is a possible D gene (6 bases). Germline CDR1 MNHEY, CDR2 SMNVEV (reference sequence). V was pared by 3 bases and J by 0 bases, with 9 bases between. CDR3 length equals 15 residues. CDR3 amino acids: CASSLDSYSNQPQHF. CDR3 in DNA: TGTGCCAGCAGTTTGGACAGTTATAGCAATCAGCCCCAGCATTTT.

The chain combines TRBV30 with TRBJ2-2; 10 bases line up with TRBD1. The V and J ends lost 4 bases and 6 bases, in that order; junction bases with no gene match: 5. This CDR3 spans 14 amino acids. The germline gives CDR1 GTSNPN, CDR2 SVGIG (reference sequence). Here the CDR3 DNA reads TGTGCCTGGACCGGGACAGGGGTTGCCGGGGAGCTGTTTTTT. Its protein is CAWTGTGVAGELFF.

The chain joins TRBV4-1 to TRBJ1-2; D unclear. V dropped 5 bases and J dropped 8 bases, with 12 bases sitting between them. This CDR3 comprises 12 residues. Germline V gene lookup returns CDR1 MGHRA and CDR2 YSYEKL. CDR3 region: CASSGLELGYTF. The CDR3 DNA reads TGCGCCAGCAGCGGGCTAGAACTCGGCTACACCTTC.

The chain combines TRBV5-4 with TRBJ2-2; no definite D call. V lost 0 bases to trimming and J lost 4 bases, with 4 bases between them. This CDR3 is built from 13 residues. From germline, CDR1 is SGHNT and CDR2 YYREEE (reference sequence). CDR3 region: CASSLVGTGELFF. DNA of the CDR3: TGTGCCAGCAGCTTGGTAGGCACCGGGGAGCTGTTTTTT.

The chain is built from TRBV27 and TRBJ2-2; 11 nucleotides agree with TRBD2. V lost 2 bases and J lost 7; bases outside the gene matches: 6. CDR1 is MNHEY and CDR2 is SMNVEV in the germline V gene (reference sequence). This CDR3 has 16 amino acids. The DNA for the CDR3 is TGTGCCAGCAGTTTAGTAGCGGGAGGGCCGAACGGGGAGCTGTTTTTT. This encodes CASSLVAGGPNGELFF.